These T cell receptor beta chains were read from a single sample in a study of cytomegalovirus exposure and HLA in healthy donors. Clones were sequenced by immunoSEQ multiplex PCR, and TCRdb holds only the in-frame ones, with some missing. The sample has about 120,000 clones, 80% seen once; the top ten hold 7.5% to 10%. The source material was PBMCs. Source of these receptors: a female donor in good health and CMV-seropositive. Both conserved end residues are part of each CDR3. Each record gives: J gene, clone size, V gene, D gene, CDR3 protein, CDR3 DNA. D genes are given only for firm matches. Clone size is shown for a subset of rows, as once, few, many or a class of expanded clone.

TRBJ2-3 | . | TRBV7-3 | . | CASSLEGTDTQYF | TGTGCCAGCAGCTTGGAGGGTACAGATACGCAGTATTTT
TRBJ2-1 | . | TRBV7-2 | TRBD2 | CASSLALASGGYNEQFF | TGTGCCAGCAGCTTGGCTTTAGCTAGCGGGGGTTACAATGAGCAGTTCTTC
TRBJ2-4 | . | TRBV6-5 | TRBD1 | CASSPDRVRGNIQYF | TGTGCCAGCAGCCCCGACAGGGTGAGGGGCAACATTCAGTACTTC
TRBJ2-5 | few | TRBV7-7 | TRBD1 | CASSLNPGGDQYF | TGTGCTAGCAGCCTAAATCCAGGGGGTGACCAGTACTTC
TRBJ2-2 | . | TRBV19 | . | CASSISRFANTGELFF | TGTGCCAGTAGTATAAGCCGGTTCGCGAACACCGGGGAGCTGTTTTTT
TRBJ1-5 | . | TRBV7-9 | . | CASTVGPNQPQHF | TGTGCCAGCACGGTGGGGCCTAATCAGCCCCAGCATTTT
TRBJ1-1 | . | TRBV29-1 | . | CSVERGANTEAFF | TGCAGCGTTGAACGGGGGGCCAACACTGAAGCTTTCTTT
TRBJ1-2 | few | TRBV4-3 | TRBD1 | CASSQDGGQGSYTF | TGCGCCAGCAGCCAAGATGGGGGACAGGGAAGCTACACCTTC
TRBJ2-2 | . | TRBV11-2 | . | CASSLPGTSTGELFF | TGTGCCAGCAGCCTACCTGGGACATCCACCGGGGAGCTGTTTTTT
TRBJ1-3 | . | TRBV30 | . | CAWILSNTIYF | TGTGCCTGGATACTGTCAAACACCATATATTTT
TRBJ1-1 | . | TRBV5-1 | . | CASSPTSGVNTEAFF | TGCGCCAGCAGCCCGACGTCGGGGGTGAACACTGAAGCTTTCTTT
TRBJ1-1 | . | TRBV20-1 | . | CSARNTEAFF | TGCAGTGCCAGGAACACTGAAGCTTTCTTT
TRBJ2-3 | . | TRBV6-6 | TRBD1 | CASSYSKGAADTQYF | TGTGCCAGCAGTTACTCGAAGGGGGCTGCAGATACGCAGTATTTT
TRBJ2-7 | . | TRBV15 | . | CATSRASREYEQYF | TGTGCCACCAGCAGAGCCTCAAGAGAGTACGAGCAGTACTTC
TRBJ1-1 | . | TRBV6-5 | TRBD1 | CASSQGAMNTEAFF | TGTGCCAGCAGTCAGGGGGCGATGAACACTGAAGCTTTCTTT